This T cell receptor beta chain was observed in a study of cytomegalovirus exposure and HLA in healthy donors. Germline CDR1 reads SNHLY; CDR2 reads FYNNEI. Unmatched junction bases numbered 10, after V lost 11 bases and J lost 7 bases. The length of the CDR3 is 14 residues. Data came from immunoSEQ multiplex PCR; TCRdb stores just in-frame clones and leaves some out. The sample has under 300,000 clones; almost 90% are singletons. This receptor was identified in a woman aged 18-30 years in good health and CMV-seronegative. The specimen was PBMCs. The rearrangement uses TRBV2 and TRBJ2-1; 11 nucleotides align to TRBD1. This chain's CDR3 is CAAQKDRGQNEQFF. DNA of the CDR3: TGTGCCGCCCAAAAGGACAGGGGGCAAAATGAGCAGTTCTTC. Variable domain in full (rest from reference TRBV2 and TRBJ2-1): EPEVTQTPSHQVTQMGQEVILRCVPISNHLYFYWYRQILGQKVEFLVSFYNNEISEKSEIFDDQFSVERPDGSNFTLKIRSTKLEDSAMYFCAAQKDRGQNEQFFGPGTRLTVL.